Sequencing of this TCR beta chain was carried out in a study of shared clonotypes between healthy human individuals (dated by TCRdb to about 2020). Regarding the research as a whole: A few men and two women, aged 18 to 49 years, made up the cohort. For each donor, CD4 naive and CD4 memory were each given three plates, CD8 naive was given two plates, and CD8 memory was given one plate. Between about 0.94 and 8.9 billion PBMCs per donor were obtained by leukapheresis. To increase sequencing depth and limit assay-specific biases, TCR repertoire library preparation and sequencing were carried out by different laboratories using diverse techniques. Blood TCR repertoires of several healthy adults were deeply sequenced to estimate repertoire size and the extent of clonotype sharing between individuals.

The donors were healthy, HIV-negative adults who had no recently reported acute infections or vaccinations. Only Caucasian adults living in Nashville, Tennessee, USA were represented among the donors. CD4+ T cells were enriched by magnetic negative selection, after which naive cells were positively selected on CD45RA and the negative fraction was taken as the memory subset. After blood collection by leukapheresis, PBMCs were isolated using Ficoll-Histopaque density gradient centrifugation and then cryopreserved in the vapor phase of liquid nitrogen. Analytical flow cytometry was used to check the purity and quantity of each magnetically sorted T cell population. From each sorted fraction, genomic DNA was isolated and quantified by UV absorbance on a Nanodrop 2000c. Study-level results and caveats: Sampling was restricted to blood, and TCR repertoires in tissue are likely to differ from TCR repertoires in blood. Naive subsets generally had larger estimated clonotype richness than memory subsets. Pairwise subsampling led to the expectation that sequencing depth would affect the degree of clonotype sharing among donors. Across several donors, approximately 5% of naive CD4, 3% to 3.5% of naive CD8, 2% to 2.5% of memory CD4, and approximately 0.4% of memory CD8 clonotypes were shared. Even with the large sequencing depth, rarefaction of the sorted-subset datasets indicated that sequencing was incomplete. Compared with non-shared clonotypes, clonotypes shared by all four sorted-subset donors had higher generation probabilities. Because the study included a small number of donors, the genetic and exposure-history diversity represented was limited.

TCR CDR3 regions were amplified from genomic DNA by multiplex PCR using the deep immunoSEQ assay. Extracted genomic DNA from each cell subset was spread evenly across all wells of several immunoSEQ 96-well plates, with each plate serving as a replicate. For sorted subsets, about 210 ng of genomic DNA, equivalent to around 31,000 T cell genomes, went into each replicate PCR. Purified libraries were measured with a Qubit 3.0 fluorometer, size-checked on a Bioanalyzer 2100, and measured again with the KAPA Library Quantification kit. Every immunoSEQ 96-well plate was sequenced on a separate single-read 150-cycle Illumina NextSeq 550 flow cell. Per the original workflow: Because the immunoSEQ output included only junctional sequences and no quality scores, the filtering could not be the same as the filtering used for full-length reads. Sequences were annotated with PyIR, a Python wrapper for IgBLAST v1.9, using IMGT germline references to assign V/J genes and CDR3. Reads were filtered out if the reads had weak V/J assignments (E-value above 1e-6), no CDR3, stop codons, out-of-frame junctions, or ambiguous translated residues. V3J clonotypes were defined as sequences sharing the same inferred V gene, J gene, and CDR3 amino acid sequence. Percentage overlap between repertoires was calculated by dividing the number of shared unique clonotypes by the size of the smaller repertoire. RTK rarefaction, the Chao1 estimator, and Recon v2.1 estimates of unobserved clonotypes were used to assess repertoire richness. Generation probabilities were computed with OLGA for all TCRbeta clonotypes obtained by the gDNA method from several donors. As stored in TCRdb, this immuneACCESS dataset retains in-frame rearrangements with V and J assigned. A fraction of the clones does not appear; measured against another copy, unresolved V genes explain less than half of the discrepancy, and the remainder lacks a known reason. That table supplies the V and J calls and clone size; D and trimming were determined from the DNA. In all, the sample holds fewer than 1.6 million clones, and about 98.5% of those were seen once. Approximately 0.4% of the sample goes to the ten largest clones.

Concerning this clone itself: The antigen it recognizes is unknown. The junction does not match germline at one end; this may be a read error.

The sequenced sample consisted of naive CD4+ T cells sorted from blood. In the paper's terms, the cell subset or site label means: CD45RA+ positively selected. The clonotype comes from a man aged 25-45 years in good health.

The CDR3 protein: CASSLDPLHPEQYF. The DNA is TGTGCTAGCAGCTTAGACCCCCTCCACCCCGAGCAGTACTTC. The V gene is TRBV7-7 and the J gene is TRBJ2-7, with no confident D gene call. Counted from cysteine to phenylalanine, this CDR3 has 14 amino acids. Left in the record is the CDR3 DNA by itself, 42 bases read in frame from the first base. The germline V gene (reference sequence) supplies CDR1 SSHAT and CDR2 FNYEAQ. Extended through the reference TRBV7-7 and TRBJ2-7 proteins, this CDR3 yields the full variable domain: GAGVSQSPRYKVTKRGQDVTLRCDPISSHATLYWYQQALGQGPEFLTYFNYEAQPDKSGLPSDRFSAERPEGSISTLTIQRTEQRDSAMYRCASSLDPLHPEQYFGPGTRLTVT.